The sequence of this TCR beta chain was determined in a study of blood T cells in healthy people across ages. Study-level findings and limits: Age advanced and TCR beta diversity per million T cells fell, roughly linearly.

With a J-beta primer mix and a sample-barcoded 5' primer, a second PCR ran about 7 to 11 cycles. TCRdb ran MiXCR on the 5' RACE reads and lists one entry per CDR3 protein. Seen here are some 760,000 distinct CDR3 sequences, 20% to 30% observed once, and the top ten hold 9.4%. In this sample, this clonotype turned up many times. What it binds is not known. Germline assignment: CDR1 MNHEY and CDR2 SVGEGT. This CDR3 spans 13 amino acids. V was clipped by 0 bases and J by 6 bases, with 9 bases between them. This sample was shared with a second study, whose subject was T cells of mothers and their children. That publication notes: There were over 8.5 million TCR beta CDR3 reads from each mother and about 3 million from each child.

This rearrangement joins TRBV6-2 or TRBV6-3 to TRBJ2-7; a weak D match, TRBD2 (5 bases). The specimen sequenced was blood. The TCR sequence derives from a boy between 10 and 17 years old in good health. The CDR3 region has the DNA TGTGCCAGCAGTTACTCTAGAGGGAGCGAGCAGTACTTC. As protein: CASSYSRGSEQYF.